This record looks at one T cell receptor (beta chain) sequence and its context. This sample was included in a study of CD4+ T cells in melanoma. TCRdb keeps only in-frame clones here, not all; method: immunoSEQ multiplex PCR. The table records about 55,000 clones, approximately 70% of them present only once. The V segment lost 0 bases and the J segment 3 bases; nucleotides outside the gene matches: 4. Germline V gene lookup returns CDR1 SGDLS and CDR2 YYNGEE. The CDR3 has 16 residues. The receptor was derived from a human donor with melanoma. The chain is built from TRBV9 and TRBJ2-3, with TRBD2 matching 10 bases. Input material: tumor tissue. The CDR3 DNA sequence: TGTGCCAGCAGCGTAGGAAGCGGGGGGGCTACAGATACGCAGTATTTT. Amino acid sequence: CASSVGSGGATDTQYF. The variable domain in full, completed from reference TRBV9 and TRBJ2-3, reads DSGVTQTPKHLITATGQRVTLRCSPRSGDLSVYWYQQSLDQGLQFLIQYYNGEERAKGNILERFSAQQFPDLHSELNLSSLELGDSALYFCASSVGSGGATDTQYFGPGTRLTVL.